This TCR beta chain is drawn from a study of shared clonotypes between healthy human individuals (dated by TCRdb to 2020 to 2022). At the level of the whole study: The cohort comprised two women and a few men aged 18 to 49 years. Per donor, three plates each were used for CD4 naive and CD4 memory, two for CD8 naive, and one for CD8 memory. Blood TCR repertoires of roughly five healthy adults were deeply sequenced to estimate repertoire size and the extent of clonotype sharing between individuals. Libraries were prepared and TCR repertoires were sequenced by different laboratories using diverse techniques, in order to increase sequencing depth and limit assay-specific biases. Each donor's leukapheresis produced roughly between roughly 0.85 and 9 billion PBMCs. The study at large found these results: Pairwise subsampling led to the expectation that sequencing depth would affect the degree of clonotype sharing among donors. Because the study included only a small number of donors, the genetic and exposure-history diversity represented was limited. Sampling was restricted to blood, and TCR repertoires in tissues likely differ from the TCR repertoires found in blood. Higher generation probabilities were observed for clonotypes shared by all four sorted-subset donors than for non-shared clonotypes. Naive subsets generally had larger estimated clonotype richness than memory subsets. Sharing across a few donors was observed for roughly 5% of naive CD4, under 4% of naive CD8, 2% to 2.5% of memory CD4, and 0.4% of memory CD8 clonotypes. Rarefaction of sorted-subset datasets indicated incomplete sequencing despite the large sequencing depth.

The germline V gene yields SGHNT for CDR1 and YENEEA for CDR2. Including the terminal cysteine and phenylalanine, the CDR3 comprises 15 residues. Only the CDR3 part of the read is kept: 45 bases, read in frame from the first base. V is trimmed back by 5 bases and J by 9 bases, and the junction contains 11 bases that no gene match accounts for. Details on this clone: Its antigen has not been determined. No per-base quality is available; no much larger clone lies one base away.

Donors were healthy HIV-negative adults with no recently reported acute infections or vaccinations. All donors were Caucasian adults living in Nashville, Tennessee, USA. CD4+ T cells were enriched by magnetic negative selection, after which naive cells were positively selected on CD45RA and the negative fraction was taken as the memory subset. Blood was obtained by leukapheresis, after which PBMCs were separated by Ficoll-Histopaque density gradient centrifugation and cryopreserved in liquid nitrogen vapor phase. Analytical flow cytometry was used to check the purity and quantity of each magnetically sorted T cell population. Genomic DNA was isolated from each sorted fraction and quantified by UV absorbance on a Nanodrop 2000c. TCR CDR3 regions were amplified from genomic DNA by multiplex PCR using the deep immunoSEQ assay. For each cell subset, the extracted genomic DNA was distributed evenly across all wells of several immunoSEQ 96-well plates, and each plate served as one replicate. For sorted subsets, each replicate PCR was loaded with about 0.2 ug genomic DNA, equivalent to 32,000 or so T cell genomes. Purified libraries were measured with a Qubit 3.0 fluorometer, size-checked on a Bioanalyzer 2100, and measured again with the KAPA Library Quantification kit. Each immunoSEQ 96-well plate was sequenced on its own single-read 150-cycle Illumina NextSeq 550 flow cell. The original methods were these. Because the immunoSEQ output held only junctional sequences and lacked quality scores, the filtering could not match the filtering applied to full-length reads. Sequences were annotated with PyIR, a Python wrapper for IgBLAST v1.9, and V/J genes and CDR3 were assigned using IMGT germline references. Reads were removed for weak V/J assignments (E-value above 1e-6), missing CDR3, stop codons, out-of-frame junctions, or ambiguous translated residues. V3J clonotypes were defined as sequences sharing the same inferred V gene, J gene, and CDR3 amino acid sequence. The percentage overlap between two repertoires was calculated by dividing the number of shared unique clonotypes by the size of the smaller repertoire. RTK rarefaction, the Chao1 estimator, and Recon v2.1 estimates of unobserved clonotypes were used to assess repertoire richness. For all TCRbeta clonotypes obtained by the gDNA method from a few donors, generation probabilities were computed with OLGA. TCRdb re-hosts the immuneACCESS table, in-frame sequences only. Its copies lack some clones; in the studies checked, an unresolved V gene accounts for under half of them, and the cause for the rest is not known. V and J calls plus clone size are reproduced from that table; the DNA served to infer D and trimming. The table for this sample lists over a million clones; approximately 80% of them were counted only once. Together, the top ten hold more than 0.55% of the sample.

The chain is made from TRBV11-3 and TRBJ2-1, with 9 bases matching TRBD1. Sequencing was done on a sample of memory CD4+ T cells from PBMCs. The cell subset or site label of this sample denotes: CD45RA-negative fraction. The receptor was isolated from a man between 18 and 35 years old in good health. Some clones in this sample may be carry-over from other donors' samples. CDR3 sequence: CASSPGQGILSEQFF. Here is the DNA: TGTGCCAGCAGCCCCGGACAGGGGATTCTCAGTGAGCAGTTCTTC.